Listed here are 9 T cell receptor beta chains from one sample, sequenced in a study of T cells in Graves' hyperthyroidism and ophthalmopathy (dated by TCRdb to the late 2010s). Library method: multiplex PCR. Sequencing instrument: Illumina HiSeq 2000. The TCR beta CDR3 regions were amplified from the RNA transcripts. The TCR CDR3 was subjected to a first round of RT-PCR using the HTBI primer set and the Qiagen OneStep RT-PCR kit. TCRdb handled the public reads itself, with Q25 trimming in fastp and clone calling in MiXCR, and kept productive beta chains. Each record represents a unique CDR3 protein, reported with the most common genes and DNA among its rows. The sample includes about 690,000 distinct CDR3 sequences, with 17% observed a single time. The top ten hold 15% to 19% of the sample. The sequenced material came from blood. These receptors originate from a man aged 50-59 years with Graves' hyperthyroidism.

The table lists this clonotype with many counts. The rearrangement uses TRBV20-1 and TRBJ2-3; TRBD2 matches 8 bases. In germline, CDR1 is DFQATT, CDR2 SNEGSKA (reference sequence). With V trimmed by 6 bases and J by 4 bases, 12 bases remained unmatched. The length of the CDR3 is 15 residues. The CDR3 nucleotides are TGCAGTGCAACTATACCGGGACTAGTTGCAGATACGCAGTATTTT. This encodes CSATIPGLVADTQYF.

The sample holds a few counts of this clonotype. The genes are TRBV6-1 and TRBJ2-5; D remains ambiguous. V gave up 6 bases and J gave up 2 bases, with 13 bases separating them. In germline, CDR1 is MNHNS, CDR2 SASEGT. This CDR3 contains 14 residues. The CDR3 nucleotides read TGTGCCAGCAGACCAACAGAATTACAAGAGACCCAGTACTTC. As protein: CASRPTELQETQYF.

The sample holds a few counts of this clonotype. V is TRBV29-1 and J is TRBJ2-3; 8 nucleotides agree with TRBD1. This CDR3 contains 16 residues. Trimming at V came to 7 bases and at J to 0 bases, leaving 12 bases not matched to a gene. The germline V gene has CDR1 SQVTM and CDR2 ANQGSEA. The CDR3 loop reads CSAFGTGDSSTDTQYF. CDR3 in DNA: TGCAGCGCCTTCGGGACAGGTGACTCTAGCACAGATACGCAGTATTTT.

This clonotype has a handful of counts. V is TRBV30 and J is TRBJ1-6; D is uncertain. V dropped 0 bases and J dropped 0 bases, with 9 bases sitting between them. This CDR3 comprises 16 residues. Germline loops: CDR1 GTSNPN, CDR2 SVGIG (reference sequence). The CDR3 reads CAWSVGVSSYNSPLHF. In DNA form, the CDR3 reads TGTGCCTGGAGTGTTGGGGTGAGCTCCTATAATTCACCCCTCCACTTT.

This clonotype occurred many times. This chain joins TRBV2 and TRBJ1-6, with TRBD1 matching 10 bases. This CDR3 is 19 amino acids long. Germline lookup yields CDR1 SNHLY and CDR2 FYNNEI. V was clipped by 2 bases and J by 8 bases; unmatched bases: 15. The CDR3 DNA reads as TGTGCCAGCAGTGAATTTGGACAGGGGGGCTTGACGTCTCATTCACCCCTCCACTTT. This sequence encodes CASSEFGQGGLTSHSPLHF.

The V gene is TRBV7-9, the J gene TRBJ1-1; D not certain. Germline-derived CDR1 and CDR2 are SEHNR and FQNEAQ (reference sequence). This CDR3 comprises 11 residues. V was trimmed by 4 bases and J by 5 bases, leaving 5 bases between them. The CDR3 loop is CASSWQTEAFF. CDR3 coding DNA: TGTGCCAGCAGCTGGCAAACTGAAGCTTTCTTT. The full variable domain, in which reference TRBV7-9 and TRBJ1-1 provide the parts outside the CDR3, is DTGVSQNPRHKITKRGQNVTFRCDPISEHNRLYWYRQTLGQGPEFLTYFQNEAQLEKSRLLSDRFSAERPKGSFSTLEIQRTEQGDSAMYLCASSWQTEAFFGQGTRLTVV.

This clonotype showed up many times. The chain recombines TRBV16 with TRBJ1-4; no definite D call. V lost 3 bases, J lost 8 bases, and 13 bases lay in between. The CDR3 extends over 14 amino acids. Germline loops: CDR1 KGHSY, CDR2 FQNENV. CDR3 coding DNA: TGTGCCAGCAGCCACAATCTAGAGCAGGAAAAACTGTTTTTT. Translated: CASSHNLEQEKLFF. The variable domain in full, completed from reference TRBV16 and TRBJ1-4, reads GEEVAQTPKHLVRGEGQKAKLYCAPIKGHSYVFWYQQVLKNEFKFLISFQNENVFDETGMPKERFSAKCLPNSPCSLEIQATKLEDSAVYFCASSHNLEQEKLFFGSGTQLSVL.

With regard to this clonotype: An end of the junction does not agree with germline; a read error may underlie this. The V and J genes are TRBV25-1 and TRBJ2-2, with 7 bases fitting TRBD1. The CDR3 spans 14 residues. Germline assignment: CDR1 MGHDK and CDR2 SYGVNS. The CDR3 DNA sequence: TGTGCCAGTCAGGGGGTTTTCGATACCGGGGAGCTGTCTTTT. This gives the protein CASQGVFDTGELSF.

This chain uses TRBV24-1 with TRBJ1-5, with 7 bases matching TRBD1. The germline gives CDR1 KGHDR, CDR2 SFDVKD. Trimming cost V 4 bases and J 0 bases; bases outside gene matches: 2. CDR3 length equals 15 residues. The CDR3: CATSEGQYSNQPQHF. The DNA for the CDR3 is TGTGCCACCAGTGAGGGACAGTATAGCAATCAGCCCCAGCATTTT.